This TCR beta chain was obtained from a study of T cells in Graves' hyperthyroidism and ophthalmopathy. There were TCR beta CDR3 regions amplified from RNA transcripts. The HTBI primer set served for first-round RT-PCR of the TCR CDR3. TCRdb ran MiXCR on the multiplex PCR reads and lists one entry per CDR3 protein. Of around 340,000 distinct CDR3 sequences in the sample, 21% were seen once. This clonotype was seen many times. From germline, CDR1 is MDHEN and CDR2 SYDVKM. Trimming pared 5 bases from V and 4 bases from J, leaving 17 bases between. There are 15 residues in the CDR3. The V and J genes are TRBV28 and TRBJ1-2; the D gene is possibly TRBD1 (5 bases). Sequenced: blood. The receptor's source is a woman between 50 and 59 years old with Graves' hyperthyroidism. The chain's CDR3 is CASSLDSSGFYGYTF. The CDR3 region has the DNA TGTGCCAGCAGTCTAGACAGCTCGGGGTTCTATGGCTACACCTTC.